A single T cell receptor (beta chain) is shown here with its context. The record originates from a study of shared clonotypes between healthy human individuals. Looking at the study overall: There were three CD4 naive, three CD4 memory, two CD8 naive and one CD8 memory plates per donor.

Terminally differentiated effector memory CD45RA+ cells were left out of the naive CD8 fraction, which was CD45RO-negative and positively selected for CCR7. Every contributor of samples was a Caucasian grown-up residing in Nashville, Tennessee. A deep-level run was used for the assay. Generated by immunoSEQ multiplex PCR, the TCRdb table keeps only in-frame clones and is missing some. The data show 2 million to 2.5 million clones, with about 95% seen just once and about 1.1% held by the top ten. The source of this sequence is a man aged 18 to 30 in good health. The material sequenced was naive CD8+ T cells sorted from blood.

The CDR3 protein is CASSQKPTDTQYF. For the CDR3, the DNA is TGCGCCAGCAGCCAAAAACCCACAGATACGCAGTATTTT. The genes are TRBV4-1 and TRBJ2-3; D gene ambiguous. This CDR3 comprises 13 residues. V lost 2 bases to trimming and J lost 2 bases, with 5 bases between them. Germline V CDR1 and CDR2: MGHRA, YSYEKL.